This T cell receptor beta chain is drawn from a study of OX40 agonist ivuxolimab in advanced cancers. For context, the study as a whole: Ivuxolimab was a fully human IgG2 agonistic monoclonal antibody targeting the costimulatory receptor OX40 (CD134). Of the roughly 50 dose-escalation patients, hepatocellular carcinoma was present in about 20, melanoma in around 15, renal cell carcinoma in 9 and head and neck cancer in 9. Patients were allowed to have had prior anti-PD-1, anti-PD-L1 or anti-CTLA-4 therapy, and more than 30% of the dose-escalation patients had previously received checkpoint inhibitors. The paper covers the monotherapy dose-escalation part of the phase I ivuxolimab trial, which included N of about 50 patients. Intravenous ivuxolimab was administered to patients every 2 weeks at six dose levels: 0.01, 0.1, 0.3, 1.5, 3 and 10 mg/kg. In the dose-escalation cohort, more than 75% of patients were male, and the mean age was about 55 years, with a range of 23 to 79. Partial responses were achieved by three dose-escalation patients, of whom one had hepatocellular carcinoma and two had cutaneous melanoma. Peripheral TCRbeta sequencing aimed to test whether ivuxolimab altered TCR sequence diversity and caused clonal T-cell expansion. Overall study results and their limits: At doses of 0.1 to 3.0 mg/kg, clonal expansion of both CD4+ and CD8+ T cells in blood was seen between baseline and week 6. Low levels of normalized T-cell clonal expansion were also seen in some patients who did not respond. The antigen specificity of the peripheral T cells that underwent clonal expansion was not determined. After ivuxolimab, expanded clones were on average more numerous among CD8+ T cells than among CD4+ T cells. In the 0.1-3.0 mg/kg groups, partial responders were among the patients with the lowest normalized peripheral clonal expansion, particularly in CD8+ T cells.

This clone appeared a few times. Its recognized antigen is unknown. There are no base qualities to consult, and no much larger clone falls within one base. Genomic DNA was isolated from the sorted cells so that the TCRbeta CDR3 region could be sequenced. The immunoSEQ Assay was used for sequencing of TCRbeta CDR3 regions. TCRdb took over this immuneACCESS table, retaining in-frame rearrangements with V and J assigned. Such tables are incomplete; in checked studies, under half of the missing clones stem from an unresolved V gene, and the remainder is unexplained. This sample lists 92,000 or so clones; over 80% were detected once. Together, the top ten hold 6.5% to 8.5% of the sample. The trial excluded patients who had a history of autoimmune disease or who were on systemic immunosuppression. Peripheral blood for TCR sequencing was collected from all dose cohorts at baseline, on cycle 4 day 1, and on cycle 7 day 1. Samples were obtained from an open-label, multicenter, first-in-human phase I dose-escalation trial of ivuxolimab. Adults with locally advanced or metastatic melanoma, renal cell, hepatocellular, or head and neck squamous cell carcinoma were enrolled in the trial. Before TCR sequencing, CD4+ T cells and CD8+ T cells were sorted from peripheral blood as separate populations.

The receptor's source is an adult with an advanced solid tumor such as melanoma, head and neck, liver or kidney cancer. Sequencing used CD4+ or CD8+ T cells sorted from blood, obtained in a trial of the OX40 agonist ivuxolimab.

The DNA sequence is given as TGTGCCAGCAGCTCCAGGAATAGGACTAGCGGGTCCTACGAGCAGTACTTC. This is translated as CASSSRNRTSGSYEQYF. The chain was built from TRBV11-3 and TRBJ2-7, with TRBD2 identical over 11 junction bases. There are 17 amino acids in the CDR3, from cysteine to phenylalanine inclusive. Kept here is only the CDR3 DNA, which spans 51 bases and is read in frame from base 1. The CDR1 and CDR2 encoded by the germline V gene are SGHNT and YENEEA. Relative to germline, V is missing 4 bases and J is missing 1 base, with 9 bases of the junction outside any gene match.